Listed below are T cell receptor beta chains from one sample, sequenced in a study of T cell repertoires in cytomegalovirus infection. The antigens of these receptors remain unknown. TCRdb reanalysed the reads using MiXCR and keeps one entry per CDR3 protein. Of fewer than 1,000,000 distinct CDR3 sequences listed, roughly 30% are singletons. The sequenced sample was cultured CD8+ T cells from PBMCs, obtained from culture after CMV antigen stimulation. The receptors here all came from a human donor in good health (CMV status not recorded). Some clones in this sample may be carry-over from other donors' samples. CDR3s include the opening cysteine and the closing phenylalanine or tryptophan. The D gene is left open where the match is weak. Size tells how often a clone was seen (once, few, many) or the class of an expanded clone, and some rows leave it out.

d_gene: TRBD2; abundance: .; v_gene: TRBV27; j_gene: TRBJ2-7; CDR3aa: CASSPHRLAGNYEQYF; CDR3nt: TGTGCCAGCAGTCCCCACAGACTAGCGGGGAACTACGAGCAGTACTTC
d_gene: TRBD1; abundance: many; v_gene: TRBV7-3; j_gene: TRBJ2-2; CDR3aa: CASSLYAGTENTGELFF; CDR3nt: TGTGCCAGCAGCTTGTACGCCGGGACAGAGAACACCGGGGAGCTGTTTTTT
d_gene: .; abundance: .; v_gene: TRBV6-6; j_gene: TRBJ1-5; CDR3aa: CASDGANQPQHF; CDR3nt: TGTGCCAGCGACGGCGCCAATCAGCCCCAGCATTTT
d_gene: .; abundance: few; v_gene: TRBV6-2/TRBV6-3; j_gene: TRBJ2-4; CDR3aa: CASSPTKNIQYF; CDR3nt: TGTGCCAGCAGCCCAACCAAAAACATTCAGTACTTC
d_gene: .; abundance: few; v_gene: TRBV19; j_gene: TRBJ1-1; CDR3aa: CASSFTGSTEAFF; CDR3nt: TGTGCCAGTAGTTTCACAGGGAGTACTGAAGCTTTCTTT
d_gene: .; abundance: few; v_gene: TRBV7-9; j_gene: TRBJ1-4; CDR3aa: CASSLGQGKLFF; CDR3nt: TGTGCCAGCAGCTTGGGACAAGGAAAACTGTTTTTT
d_gene: .; abundance: .; v_gene: TRBV19; j_gene: TRBJ1-5; CDR3aa: CASSMEPLSNQPQHF; CDR3nt: TGTGCCAGTAGTATGGAGCCTCTTAGCAATCAGCCCCAGCATTTT
d_gene: TRBD1; abundance: .; v_gene: TRBV11-2; j_gene: TRBJ1-2; CDR3aa: CASSLALSTGYGYTF; CDR3nt: TGTGCCAGCAGCTTAGCCCTCTCGACAGGGTATGGCTACACCTTC
d_gene: TRBD2; abundance: few; v_gene: TRBV7-8; j_gene: TRBJ2-1; CDR3aa: CASGGLAASYNEQFF; CDR3nt: TGTGCCAGCGGGGGACTAGCGGCCTCCTACAATGAGCAGTTCTTC
d_gene: .; abundance: .; v_gene: TRBV18; j_gene: TRBJ2-7; CDR3aa: CASSPLQDGSYEQYF; CDR3nt: TGTGCCAGCTCACCACTACAAGACGGATCCTACGAGCAGTACTTC
d_gene: TRBD2; abundance: .; v_gene: TRBV28; j_gene: TRBJ2-4; CDR3aa: CASSSWLAGLAKNIQYF; CDR3nt: TGTGCCAGCAGTTCCTGGCTAGCGGGCCTAGCCAAAAACATTCAGTACTTC
d_gene: .; abundance: many; v_gene: TRBV3-1; j_gene: TRBJ2-6; CDR3aa: CASSPLPGGSGANVLTF; CDR3nt: TGTGCCAGCAGCCCACTCCCTGGTGGGTCTGGGGCCAACGTCCTGACTTTC
d_gene: .; abundance: .; v_gene: TRBV19; j_gene: TRBJ2-2; CDR3aa: CATLSGITGELFF; CDR3nt: TGTGCCACCCTATCGGGGATCACCGGGGAGCTGTTTTTT
d_gene: .; abundance: many; v_gene: TRBV11-3; j_gene: TRBJ2-2; CDR3aa: CASSSHRSTANTGELFF; CDR3nt: TGTGCCAGCAGCTCCCACAGGAGTACCGCGAACACCGGGGAGCTGTTTTTT
d_gene: TRBD1; abundance: .; v_gene: TRBV27; j_gene: TRBJ2-1; CDR3aa: CASGQGASNEQFF; CDR3nt: TGTGCCAGCGGACAGGGGGCGTCAAATGAGCAGTTCTTC
d_gene: .; abundance: few; v_gene: TRBV28; j_gene: TRBJ1-5; CDR3aa: CASSTVGSNQPQHF; CDR3nt: TGTGCCAGCAGCACCGTGGGTAGCAATCAGCCCCAGCATTTT
d_gene: TRBD2; abundance: few; v_gene: TRBV9; j_gene: TRBJ2-3; CDR3aa: CASSLKGTSGGADTQYF; CDR3nt: TGTGCCAGCAGCCTTAAAGGGACTAGCGGGGGGGCAGATACGCAGTATTTT
d_gene: TRBD1; abundance: many; v_gene: TRBV19; j_gene: TRBJ2-1; CDR3aa: CASSTTQGASYNEQFF; CDR3nt: TGTGCCAGTAGTACGACCCAGGGGGCATCGTACAATGAGCAGTTCTTC
d_gene: TRBD2; abundance: .; v_gene: TRBV4-1; j_gene: TRBJ2-1; CDR3aa: CASSFRTSGGNEQFF; CDR3nt: TGCGCCAGCAGCTTCAGGACTAGCGGGGGGAATGAGCAGTTCTTC
d_gene: .; abundance: few; v_gene: TRBV20-1; j_gene: TRBJ1-5; CDR3aa: CSARDKNQPQHF; CDR3nt: TGCAGTGCAAGGGACAAAAATCAGCCCCAGCATTTT
d_gene: .; abundance: .; v_gene: TRBV19; j_gene: TRBJ2-2; CDR3aa: CASSPLSFGGELFF; CDR3nt: TGTGCCAGTAGTCCCCTTTCTTTCGGCGGGGAGCTGTTTTTT
d_gene: .; abundance: .; v_gene: TRBV19; j_gene: TRBJ1-5; CDR3aa: CASSKKDSINQPQHF; CDR3nt: TGTGCCAGTAGTAAAAAGGACAGTATCAATCAGCCCCAGCATTTT
d_gene: TRBD1; abundance: .; v_gene: TRBV4-1; j_gene: TRBJ2-2; CDR3aa: CASQTGGSNTGELFF; CDR3nt: TGCGCCAGCCAAACAGGGGGATCGAACACCGGGGAGCTGTTTTTT
d_gene: TRBD1; abundance: .; v_gene: TRBV20-1; j_gene: TRBJ2-5; CDR3aa: CSAWGTGQETQYF; CDR3nt: TGCAGTGCTTGGGGGACAGGCCAAGAGACCCAGTACTTC
d_gene: .; abundance: many; v_gene: TRBV6-6; j_gene: TRBJ2-7; CDR3aa: CASSYSIALAGEQYF; CDR3nt: TGTGCCAGCAGTTACTCGATAGCCCTCGCTGGGGAGCAGTACTTC
d_gene: TRBD2; abundance: few; v_gene: TRBV20-1; j_gene: TRBJ2-1; CDR3aa: CSVGTSPFF; CDR3nt: TGCAGTGTCGGGACTAGCCCGTTCTTC
d_gene: .; abundance: few; v_gene: TRBV7-3; j_gene: TRBJ1-6; CDR3aa: CASSKTGRGNSPLHF; CDR3nt: TGTGCCAGCAGCAAGACAGGTCGTGGGAATTCACCCCTCCACTTT
d_gene: .; abundance: .; v_gene: TRBV11-2; j_gene: TRBJ2-5; CDR3aa: CASHEGGFQETQYF; CDR3nt: TGTGCCAGTCACGAAGGGGGTTTCCAAGAGACCCAGTACTTC
d_gene: .; abundance: many; v_gene: TRBV12-3/TRBV12-4; j_gene: TRBJ2-2; CDR3aa: CAVGANTGELFF; CDR3nt: TGTGCCGTTGGGGCGAACACCGGGGAGCTGTTTTTT
d_gene: .; abundance: .; v_gene: TRBV7-9; j_gene: TRBJ2-3; CDR3aa: CASSLGTAGARRTDTQYF; CDR3nt: TGTGCCAGCAGCTTAGGGACAGCGGGCGCACGTCGCACAGATACGCAGTATTTT
d_gene: .; abundance: .; v_gene: TRBV10-1; j_gene: TRBJ1-6; CDR3aa: CASSESTYNSPLHF; CDR3nt: TGCGCCAGCAGTGAGTCGACCTATAATTCACCCCTACACTTT
d_gene: .; abundance: .; v_gene: TRBV6-1; j_gene: TRBJ1-1; CDR3aa: CASSGSGPEDPEAFF; CDR3nt: TGTGCCAGCAGTGGATCGGGGCCAGAGGATCCTGAAGCTTTCTTT
d_gene: .; abundance: .; v_gene: TRBV5-6; j_gene: TRBJ2-5; CDR3aa: CASSMGQGKETQYF; CDR3nt: TGTGCCAGCAGCATGGGGCAGGGGAAAGAGACCCAGTACTTC
d_gene: TRBD1; abundance: .; v_gene: TRBV15; j_gene: TRBJ1-5; CDR3aa: CATSRYQTGDNQPQHF; CDR3nt: TGTGCCACCAGCAGGTACCAGACAGGGGACAATCAGCCCCAGCATTTT
d_gene: .; abundance: many; v_gene: TRBV7-2; j_gene: TRBJ1-5; CDR3aa: CASSLSTDSNQPQHF; CDR3nt: TGTGCCAGCAGCTTATCGACAGATAGCAATCAGCCCCAGCATTTT
d_gene: TRBD1; abundance: .; v_gene: TRBV7-9; j_gene: TRBJ1-2; CDR3aa: CASSTTSGTGTNGYTF; CDR3nt: TGTGCCAGCAGCACCACTTCCGGGACAGGGACTAACGGCTACACCTTC
d_gene: TRBD2; abundance: .; v_gene: TRBV10-3; j_gene: TRBJ2-6; CDR3aa: CTISESGGNSGANVLTF; CDR3nt: TGTACCATCAGTGAGTCGGGAGGAAACTCTGGGGCCAACGTCCTGACTTTC
d_gene: .; abundance: .; v_gene: TRBV7-6; j_gene: TRBJ1-1; CDR3aa: CASSSPKMNTEAFF; CDR3nt: TGTGCCAGCAGCTCGCCAAAAATGAACACTGAAGCTTTCTTT
d_gene: TRBD1; abundance: few; v_gene: TRBV5-5; j_gene: TRBJ2-2; CDR3aa: CASSPDRVETGELFF; CDR3nt: TGTGCCAGCAGCCCTGACAGGGTGGAAACCGGGGAGCTGTTTTTT
d_gene: .; abundance: .; v_gene: TRBV7-8; j_gene: TRBJ2-1; CDR3aa: CASSLEFSYNEQFF; CDR3nt: TGTGCCAGCAGTTTAGAATTTTCCTACAATGAGCAGTTCTTC
d_gene: .; abundance: .; v_gene: TRBV7-6; j_gene: TRBJ2-3; CDR3aa: CASSLAASPGVDTQYF; CDR3nt: TGTGCCAGCAGCTTAGCGGCTAGCCCCGGGGTAGATACGCAGTATTTT
d_gene: .; abundance: .; v_gene: TRBV14; j_gene: TRBJ1-5; CDR3aa: CASSQGESRPQHF; CDR3nt: TGTGCCAGCAGCCAGGGGGAGTCCCGGCCCCAGCATTTT
d_gene: .; abundance: many; v_gene: TRBV12-3/TRBV12-4; j_gene: TRBJ1-4; CDR3aa: CASRLIGQLNEKLFF; CDR3nt: TGTGCCAGCAGACTCATAGGACAGCTGAATGAAAAACTGTTTTTT
d_gene: .; abundance: .; v_gene: TRBV6-1; j_gene: TRBJ2-7; CDR3aa: CASSERISYWTEEQYF; CDR3nt: TGTGCCAGCAGTGAAAGGATTAGCTACTGGACCGAGGAGCAGTACTTC
d_gene: .; abundance: few; v_gene: TRBV6-1; j_gene: TRBJ1-6; CDR3aa: CASLPGPGDSPLHF; CDR3nt: TGTGCCAGTCTACCCGGCCCCGGCGATTCACCCCTCCACTTT
d_gene: TRBD2; abundance: few; v_gene: TRBV7-3; j_gene: TRBJ2-1; CDR3aa: CASSLMRGGLNEQFF; CDR3nt: TGTGCCAGCAGCTTAATGCGGGGGGGCCTAAATGAGCAGTTCTTC
d_gene: .; abundance: .; v_gene: TRBV24-1; j_gene: TRBJ1-5; CDR3aa: CATSVGPTSNQPQHF; CDR3nt: TGTGCCACCAGTGTGGGACCGACGAGCAATCAGCCCCAGCATTTT
d_gene: TRBD1; abundance: .; v_gene: TRBV12-3/TRBV12-4; j_gene: TRBJ1-2; CDR3aa: CASSPRDRSARGYGYTF; CDR3nt: TGTGCCAGCAGTCCCCGGGACAGGTCCGCCAGAGGCTATGGCTACACCTTC
d_gene: .; abundance: .; v_gene: TRBV7-9; j_gene: TRBJ2-3; CDR3aa: CASSRRKHGTDTQYF; CDR3nt: TGTGCCAGCAGCCGGCGTAAACACGGCACAGATACGCAGTATTTT
d_gene: .; abundance: few; v_gene: TRBV14; j_gene: TRBJ2-1; CDR3aa: CASSQGSSRILNEQFF; CDR3nt: TGTGCCAGCAGCCAAGGGTCCTCTAGAATTCTCAATGAGCAGTTCTTC
d_gene: TRBD2; abundance: .; v_gene: TRBV7-9; j_gene: TRBJ2-3; CDR3aa: CASSSMTSGGLSTDTQYF; CDR3nt: TGTGCCAGCAGCTCTATGACTAGCGGGGGGCTGAGCACAGATACGCAGTATTTT
d_gene: .; abundance: .; v_gene: TRBV19; j_gene: TRBJ1-5; CDR3aa: CASSIPFGSNQPQHF; CDR3nt: TGTGCCAGTAGTATACCCTTCGGTAGCAATCAGCCCCAGCATTTT
d_gene: .; abundance: .; v_gene: TRBV2; j_gene: TRBJ2-2; CDR3aa: CASKGRELFF; CDR3nt: TGTGCCAGCAAGGGCAGGGAGCTGTTTTTT
d_gene: .; abundance: few; v_gene: TRBV4-1; j_gene: TRBJ1-1; CDR3aa: CASSQVDRGMNTEAFF; CDR3nt: TGCGCCAGCAGCCAAGTGGATCGGGGTATGAACACTGAAGCTTTCTTT
d_gene: .; abundance: .; v_gene: TRBV4-1; j_gene: TRBJ2-7; CDR3aa: CASSPTLTTYEQYF; CDR3nt: TGCGCCAGCAGCCCCACTCTCACGACCTACGAGCAGTACTTC
d_gene: .; abundance: few; v_gene: TRBV7-2; j_gene: TRBJ2-2; CDR3aa: CASSPPEQGNTGELFF; CDR3nt: TGTGCCAGCAGCCCCCCGGAACAGGGTAACACCGGGGAGCTGTTTTTT
d_gene: .; abundance: .; v_gene: TRBV5-5; j_gene: TRBJ2-1; CDR3aa: CASLLRTSYNEQFF; CDR3nt: TGTGCCAGCCTTCTGCGGACGTCCTACAATGAGCAGTTCTTC